This T cell receptor (beta chain) was sequenced in a study of CD8 T cells in Susac syndrome. Study in general: Patients with Susac syndrome who were sequenced included over five with active disease and eight or nine in remission. The Susac syndrome patients were therapy-naive, on corticosteroids, or on intravenous immunoglobulin alone at blood draw.

The CDR3 extends over 15 amino acids. Trimming took 5 bases from V and 5 from J; bases not matched to a gene: 8. Germline lookup yields CDR1 KGHDR and CDR2 SFDVKD. Roughly 0.45 to 1 ug RNA was reverse transcribed with random hexamers. Multiplex PCR with immunoSEQ amplified the TCR beta CDR3 across 54 Vbeta and 13 Jbeta. TCRdb used MiXCR to reprocess the immunoSEQ multiplex PCR reads, holding one entry per CDR3 protein. The sample records over 120,000 distinct CDR3 sequences, approximately 95% being singletons. Sequencing input: CD4+ T cells from PBMCs. The sequence came from a human donor with Susac syndrome. The chain carries TRBV24-1 and TRBJ2-5, with 9 bases lining up with TRBD1. The CDR3 sequence is CATSVPGQGRETQYF. The CDR3 DNA sequence: TGTGCCACCAGTGTCCCGGGACAGGGCAGGGAGACCCAGTACTTC.